The text below deals with one T cell receptor (beta chain). Per the study methods: Amplification with reference gene primers provided the estimates of nucleated cell counts. Sequenced by immunoSEQ multiplex PCR; TCRdb stores in-frame clones only, minus some. D and trimming come from the DNA, and the V and J calls and clone size come from that table. The data hold around 140,000 clones, with 84% observed a single time. This sample stems from a study of blood T cell repertoires in COVID-19. Looking at the study overall: Sites in the United States, Italy and Spain provided acute and convalescent COVID-19 samples. T cells, B-cell-depleted T cells, or PBMCs provided the cDNA or gDNA that served as material.

V dropped 0 bases and J dropped 3; count of bases not matched to a gene: 6. The CDR3 is 16 amino acids. Germline CDR1 LGHDT, CDR2 YNNKEL (reference sequence). Sequencing input: peripheral blood. This chain links TRBV3-1 (or the pseudogene TRBV3-2) with TRBJ2-7, with TRBD1 matching 9 bases. The TCR sequence derives from a man in his 60s with active or convalescent COVID-19. The CDR3 protein is CASSQDVGQGHYEQYF. In DNA, the CDR3 is TGTGCCAGCAGCCAAGATGTGGGACAGGGACACTACGAGCAGTACTTC.